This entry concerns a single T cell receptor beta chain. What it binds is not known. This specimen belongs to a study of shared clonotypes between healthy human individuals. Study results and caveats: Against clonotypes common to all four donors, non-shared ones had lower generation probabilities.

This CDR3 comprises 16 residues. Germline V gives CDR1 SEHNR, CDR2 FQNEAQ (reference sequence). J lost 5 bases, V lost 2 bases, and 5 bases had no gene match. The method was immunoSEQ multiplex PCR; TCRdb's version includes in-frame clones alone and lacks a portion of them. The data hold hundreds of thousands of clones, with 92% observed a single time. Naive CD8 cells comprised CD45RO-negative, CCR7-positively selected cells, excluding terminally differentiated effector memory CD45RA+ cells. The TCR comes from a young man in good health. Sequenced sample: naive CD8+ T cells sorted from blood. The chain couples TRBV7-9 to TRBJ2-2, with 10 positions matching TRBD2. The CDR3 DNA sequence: TGTGCCAGCAGCTTACTAGCGGGAGACAAAACCGGGGAGCTGTTTTTT. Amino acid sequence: CASSLLAGDKTGELFF.